This T cell receptor (beta chain) stems from a study of HIV-infected children after antiretroviral therapy interruption. Unique molecular identifiers were included in an RNA-based 3' RACE TCR library. TCRdb passed the 3' RACE reads through MiXCR, listing each CDR3 protein once. The repertoire holds about 89,000 distinct CDR3 sequences, with 5.5% to 8.5% as singletons. Stated treatment: PENTA 11 planned treatment interruption arm or continuous ART arm. This clonotype turned up a few times. Its antigen is as yet unknown. Findings and limits, study-wide: The CD45RA+ naive sort may contain some EMRA or stem memory cells.

CDR3 size: 16 residues. Trimming stripped 7 bases from V and 7 bases from J, with 23 bases between. The clonotype originates from a pool of human donors with HIV. This specimen was CD45RA+ CD4+ T cells from PBMCs, pooled from several time points, taken from a donor given antiretroviral therapy, either interrupted or continuous. Subset here: naive CD4+ CD45RA+ CD45RO- T cells. The V call is TRBV12-3 or TRBV12-4, the J call TRBJ2-1; TRBD1 is a possible D gene (6 bases). The CDR3 sequence is CASNLGRQGYRNEQFF. In nucleotides, the CDR3 is TGTGCCAGCAATCTGGGCCGGCAGGGGTATCGAAATGAGCAGTTCTTC.